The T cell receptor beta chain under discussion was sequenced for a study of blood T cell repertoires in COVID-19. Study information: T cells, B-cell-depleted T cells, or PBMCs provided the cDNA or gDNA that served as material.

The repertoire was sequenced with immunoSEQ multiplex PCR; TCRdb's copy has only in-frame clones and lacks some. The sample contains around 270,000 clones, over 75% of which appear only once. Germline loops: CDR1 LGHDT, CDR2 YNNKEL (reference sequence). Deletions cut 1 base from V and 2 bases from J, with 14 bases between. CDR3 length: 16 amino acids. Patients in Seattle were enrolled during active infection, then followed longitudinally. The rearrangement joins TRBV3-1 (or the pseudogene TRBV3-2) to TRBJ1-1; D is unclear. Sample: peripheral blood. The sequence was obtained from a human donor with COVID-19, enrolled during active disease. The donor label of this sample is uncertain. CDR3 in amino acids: CASSQGLRAENTEAFF. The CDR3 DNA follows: TGTGCCAGCAGCCAAGGACTACGGGCAGAAAACACTGAAGCTTTCTTT.